These 30 T cell receptor beta chains came from one sample sequenced in a study of shared clonotypes between healthy human individuals. Libraries were prepared by immunoSEQ multiplex PCR; TCRdb keeps only in-frame clonotypes and omits some of them. There are some 2.1 million clones in the sample; roughly 95% occur only once, and about 1.1% lies in the top ten. CD8 cells regarded as naive lacked CD45RO, were positively chosen for CCR7, and omitted terminally differentiated effector memory CD45RA+ cells. The sample consisted of naive CD8+ T cells sorted from blood. The receptors here all came from a man in his late teens or twenties in good health.

The chain uses TRBV5-6 and TRBJ2-7, with D possibly matching TRBD2 (6 bases). The germline gives CDR1 SGHDT, CDR2 YYEEEE. The CDR3 sequence is 13 residues long. Trimming removed 5 bases at V and 6 bases at J, with 15 bases between. This CDR3 is CASSSGSGSEQYF. The CDR3 nucleotides are TGTGCCAGCAGTTCGGGATCCGGGAGCGAGCAGTACTTC.

CDR3 coding DNA: TGTGCCAGCAGCTCCCCCCGGACAGGGTTGAATGAGCAGTTCTTC. Its translation is CASSSPRTGLNEQFF. The V call is TRBV7-9, the J call TRBJ2-1; 8 bases fit TRBD1. Trimming removed 4 bases from V and 7 bases from J; junction bases left unmatched: 9. The CDR3 is made up of 15 amino acids. Germline V gene lookup returns CDR1 SEHNR and CDR2 FQNEAQ (reference sequence).

On this clone: The same CDR3 arises from other DNA sequences in this sample as well. The gene calls are TRBV27 and TRBJ2-2; D possibly matches TRBD1 or TRBD2 (6 bases each). The CDR3 spans 15 residues. V was cut by 3 bases and J by 1 base, with 9 bases left in between. Germline V gives CDR1 MNHEY, CDR2 SMNVEV (reference sequence). Written as DNA, the CDR3 is TGTGCCAGCAGTTTCGGGGGCCTGAACACCGGGGAGCTGTTTTTT. Translating gives CASSFGGLNTGELFF.

The rearrangement uses TRBV4-1 and TRBJ2-3; D is possibly TRBD2 (5 bases). V lost 0 bases and J 4 bases, leaving 11 bases between the germline ends. Germline CDR1 MGHRA, CDR2 YSYEKL. This CDR3 region has 15 residues. The CDR3 loop reads CASSQDQSGADTQYF. CDR3 in DNA: TGCGCCAGCAGCCAAGATCAAAGCGGTGCAGATACGCAGTATTTT.

The genes are TRBV5-4 and TRBJ1-4; a weak D match, TRBD1 (5 bases). Between the trimmed V and J ends, which lost 3 bases and 8 bases, there was a span of 20 bases. The CDR3 is 16 amino acids. In germline, CDR1 is SGHNT, CDR2 YYREEE (reference sequence). The chain's CDR3 is CASSSWDHGDSEKLFF. CDR3 DNA: TGTGCCAGCAGCTCCTGGGACCACGGGGACTCAGAAAAACTGTTTTTT.

The chain employs TRBV5-8 and TRBJ2-7; no definite D call. Trimming left V 2 bases short and J 0 bases short, with 9 bases between. The CDR3 is 14 amino acids. The germline V gene encodes CDR1 SGHTS and CDR2 YDEGEE. The CDR3 protein is CASSLLESSYEQYF. Here the CDR3 DNA reads TGTGCCAGCAGCTTATTGGAGAGCTCCTACGAGCAGTACTTC.

The chain recombines TRBV19 with TRBJ2-7; weak D call: TRBD2 (7 bases). Germline CDR1 is LNHDA and CDR2 is SQIVND (reference sequence). The CDR3 consists of 14 residues. Trimming removed 5 bases at V and 5 bases at J, with 16 bases between. CDR3: CASSPLGGADEQYF. CDR3 nucleotides: TGTGCCAGTAGTCCCCTTGGGGGGGCAGACGAGCAGTACTTC.

The chain couples TRBV28 to TRBJ2-7, with D unclear. Trimming took 3 bases from V and 5 from J, leaving 8 bases between them. Germline V lookup: CDR1 MDHEN, CDR2 SYDVKM. This CDR3 is 12 amino acids long. The CDR3 nucleotides read TGTGCCAGCAGTTTGCTGTCCCACGAGCAGTACTTC. Translating it yields CASSLLSHEQYF.

V is TRBV19 and J is TRBJ2-2; no clear D gene. The germline gives CDR1 LNHDA, CDR2 SQIVND (reference sequence). The CDR3 sequence is 15 residues long. V was cut by 2 bases and J by 7 bases, with 14 bases left in between. The DNA of the CDR3 is TGTGCCAGTAGTATATTAGAATCCCATGTCGGGGAGCTGTTTTTT. Encoded protein: CASSILESHVGELFF.

This chain links TRBV7-9 with TRBJ1-6; 7 positions agree with TRBD1. This CDR3 contains 16 residues. CDR1 and CDR2 (germline): SEHNR, FQNEAQ (reference sequence). Germline trimming cut 5 bases from V and 6 bases from J; bases unmatched to any gene: 10. In DNA, the CDR3 is TGTGCCAGCAGCGCCACTAACCGGGACAGTAATTCACCCCTCCACTTT. Its translation: CASSATNRDSNSPLHF.

This clone occurred once. The same CDR3 can be traced to other DNA sequences in this sample. The chain carries TRBV5-1 and TRBJ2-7; no reliable D call. Germline lookup yields CDR1 SGHRS and CDR2 YFSETQ. CDR3 length: 14 amino acids. V shed 1 base and J shed 6 bases, with 14 bases lying between them. CDR3: CASSLSRTNPEQYF. The DNA for the CDR3 is TGCGCCAGCAGCTTGAGCAGGACGAACCCCGAGCAGTACTTC.

V gene TRBV27 combines with J gene TRBJ1-1; no firm D call. Trimming pared 3 bases from V and 0 bases from J, leaving 14 bases between. CDR1 is MNHEY, CDR2 SMNVEV, per germline (reference sequence). The CDR3 contains 16 residues. DNA for the CDR3: TGTGCCAGCAGTTTTGGGCCCGGCAGAGTGAACACTGAAGCTTTCTTT. Its protein product is CASSFGPGRVNTEAFF.

J is TRBJ2-5 and V is TRBV7-8, with D tentatively TRBD2 (6 bases). V lost 7 bases and J 5 bases, leaving 8 bases between the germline ends. Germline V lookup: CDR1 SGHVS, CDR2 FQNEAQ. The CDR3 runs 11 residues. DNA of the CDR3: TGTGCCAGCACAGGGAGGGAGACCCAGTACTTC. Its protein product is CASTGRETQYF. Filled out from reference TRBV7-8 and TRBJ2-5, the complete variable domain reads GAGVSQSPRYKVAKRGQDVALRCDPISGHVSLFWYQQALGQGPEFLTYFQNEAQLDKSGLPSDRFFAERPEGSVSTLKIQRTQQEDSAVYLCASTGRETQYFGPGTRLLVL.

The rearrangement links TRBV4-2 to TRBJ2-7; 13 bases map to TRBD2. This CDR3 region has 23 residues. Germline V gene data show CDR1 as LGHNA and CDR2 as YNFKEQ. V shed 0 bases and J 0 bases; nucleotides not matched to a gene: 20. CDR3 loop: CASSQDGDRGTGLAGVGSYEQYF. The CDR3 region has the DNA TGTGCCAGCAGCCAAGACGGGGACAGGGGCACAGGACTAGCGGGAGTGGGCTCCTACGAGCAGTACTTC.

The chain is built from TRBV28 and TRBJ2-3; D possibly uses TRBD1 or TRBD2 (6 bases each). Germline CDR1 MDHEN, CDR2 SYDVKM. CDR3 length equals 18 residues. Trimming shortened V by 6 bases and J by 0 bases, and 22 bases separated the two germline ends. The CDR3 DNA reads as TGTGCCAGCAGATTAGAGGGGGGAACCCCACTTAGCACAGATACGCAGTATTTT. This sequence encodes CASRLEGGTPLSTDTQYF.

The V and J genes are TRBV25-1 and TRBJ2-2; D call uncertain. The CDR3 contains 13 residues. Germline lookup yields CDR1 MGHDK and CDR2 SYGVNS. Trimming left V 3 bases short and J 7 bases short, with 9 bases between. CDR3: CASSEFIGGELFF. The CDR3 region has the DNA TGTGCCAGCAGTGAGTTTATCGGCGGGGAGCTGTTTTTT. Using reference TRBV25-1 and TRBJ2-2 for the parts outside the CDR3, the full variable domain is EADIYQTPRYLVIGTGKKITLECSQTMGHDKMYWYQQDPGMELHLIHYSYGVNSTEKGDLSSESTVSRIRTEHFPLTLESARPSHTSQYLCASSEFIGGELFFGEGSRLTVL.

Only one count was recorded for this clone. The chain links TRBV9 to TRBJ2-3; a possible D gene is TRBD2 (5 bases). CDR3 size: 15 residues. The V gene lost 4 bases and the J gene lost 0 bases, with 12 bases spanning the gap. The germline gives CDR1 SGDLS, CDR2 YYNGEE. CDR3 residues: CASSPGRTSTDTQYF. The CDR3 DNA reads TGTGCCAGCAGCCCCGGACGGACTAGCACAGATACGCAGTATTTT.

The chain has TRBV5-1 and TRBJ2-7; 7 bases are a match to TRBD1. Germline V gene lookup returns CDR1 SGHRS and CDR2 YFSETQ. The ends lost 5 bases at V and 2 bases at J; junction bases unmatched: 7. This CDR3 has 14 residues. CDR3 DNA sequence: TGCGCCAGCAGTTACTCCACAGGGGCCTACGAGCAGTACTTC. Protein: CASSYSTGAYEQYF.

The rearrangement joins TRBV7-2 to TRBJ2-3; possibly TRBD2 for D (6 bases). Trimming removed 2 bases from V and 5 bases from J, with 23 bases in between. This CDR3 has 18 amino acids. The germline CDR1 and CDR2 sequences are SGHTA and FQGNSA. CDR3 in DNA: TGTGCCAGCAGCTTAACGGGGAGGACGGGGGAACCGGTAGATACGCAGTATTTT. It codes for CASSLTGRTGEPVDTQYF.

This chain links TRBV12-5 with TRBJ2-1; 12 bases agree with TRBD2. The CDR3 runs 14 residues. Germline V gives CDR1 LGHNT, CDR2 FRNRAP. The junction had 2 bases not matched to a gene; V was cut back by 6 bases and J by 5 bases. CDR3 sequence: CASGRTSGNNEQFF. The CDR3 nucleotides read TGTGCTAGTGGACGGACTAGCGGGAACAATGAGCAGTTCTTC.

This clone has just one count. Other DNA sequences within the sample encode an identical CDR3. This rearrangement joins TRBV27 to TRBJ2-3, with D possibly TRBD2 on 5 matching bases. Germline CDR1 reads MNHEY; CDR2 reads SMNVEV (reference sequence). This CDR3 is built from 14 residues. The V end lost 6 bases, the J end lost 2 bases, and 12 bases lay between the germline ends. This CDR3 reads CASSVLADTDTQYF. As DNA, the CDR3 is TGTGCCAGCAGCGTGCTAGCAGACACAGATACGCAGTATTTT.

The gene calls are TRBV6-6 and TRBJ1-6, with 7 bases aligning to TRBD1. The CDR3 is made up of 16 amino acids. The germline V gene encodes CDR1 MNHNY and CDR2 SVGAGI (reference sequence). V was pared by 2 bases and J by 8 bases, with 9 bases of the junction left unmatched. The CDR3 loop is CASSYIRGTVHSPLHF. For the CDR3, the DNA is TGTGCCAGCAGTTACATCAGGGGGACAGTTCATTCACCCCTCCACTTT.

The chain joins TRBV18 to TRBJ2-7; weak D call: TRBD2 (5 bases). Per germline, CDR1 KGHSH and CDR2 LQKENI. CDR3 length: 16 residues. V was cut by 3 bases and J by 0 bases, with 15 bases left in between. CDR3 nucleotide sequence: TGTGCCAGCTCACCGGAGGCACTTAAGTTCTCCTACGAGCAGTACTTC. Amino acids: CASSPEALKFSYEQYF.

J is TRBJ2-7 and V is TRBV28, with no clear D. The CDR3 sequence is 13 residues long. Germline loops: CDR1 MDHEN, CDR2 SYDVKM. Trimming shortened V by 2 bases and J by 10 bases, and 15 bases separated the two germline ends. In nucleotides, the CDR3 is TGTGCCAGCAGTTTAGGTTCATCGGTCGAACAGTACTTC. As protein: CASSLGSSVEQYF.

The chain couples TRBV9 to TRBJ1-4, with a tentative D call TRBD1 (5 bases). V was pared by 3 bases and J by 7 bases, with 16 bases between. Germline V lookup: CDR1 SGDLS, CDR2 YYNGEE. The CDR3 runs to 15 residues. CDR3 sequence reads: CASSAQGLVGEKLFF. DNA of the CDR3: TGTGCCAGCAGCGCCCAGGGCCTAGTAGGTGAAAAACTGTTTTTT.

The chain carries TRBV27 and TRBJ2-7, with D possibly being TRBD1 (6 bases). Germline CDR1 and CDR2: MNHEY and SMNVEV (reference sequence). The CDR3 sequence is 14 residues long. Trimming took off 0 bases at V and 6 bases at J, with 12 bases between the two ends. The CDR3 region has the DNA TGTGCCAGCAGTTTATCGGCAGGGGACGTCGAGCAGTACTTC. This encodes CASSLSAGDVEQYF.

The chain links TRBV30 to TRBJ1-2; 12 nucleotides align to TRBD1. The CDR3 extends over 17 amino acids. V gave up 4 bases and J gave up 5 bases; unmatched junction bases: 14. The germline V gene has CDR1 GTSNPN and CDR2 SVGIG (reference sequence). CDR3 sequence (DNA): TGTGCCTGGACCAAGTTTCCCGGGACAGGGGGCGAGTATGGCTACACCTTC. Translation: CAWTKFPGTGGEYGYTF.

The gene calls are TRBV4-1 and TRBJ2-7; perhaps TRBD2 as D (7 bases). Trimming removed 0 bases from V and 5 bases from J, with 14 bases in between. The CDR3 has 15 amino acids. CDR1 and CDR2 from the germline V gene are MGHRA and YSYEKL. In DNA form, the CDR3 reads TGCGCCAGCAGCCAAGACGCGGGGGCCCTCAACGAGCAGTACTTC. Translated: CASSQDAGALNEQYF.

This clone was detected only once. V usage is TRBV4-1 and J usage is TRBJ1-2; 8 bases are a match to TRBD1. In germline, CDR1 is MGHRA, CDR2 YSYEKL. The V segment lost 3 bases and the J segment 4 bases; nucleotides outside the gene matches: 4. The CDR3 is 14 residues long. CDR3 DNA: TGCGCCAGCAGCCACGGACAGGGAACCTATGGCTACACCTTC. Translated: CASSHGQGTYGYTF.

V and J are TRBV10-1 and TRBJ2-7; D ambiguous. The V and J ends lost 6 bases and 0 bases respectively, with 12 bases between them. CDR3 size: 14 residues. Looked up from germline, CDR1 is WNHNN and CDR2 is SYGVQD (reference sequence). CDR3 protein: CASSRAGSSYEQYF. The CDR3 DNA reads TGCGCCAGCAGCCGGGCAGGAAGCTCCTACGAGCAGTACTTC.